Presented here are 20 T cell receptor beta chains from one specimen sequenced in a study of blood T cells in healthy people across ages. Using a J-beta primer mix together with a sample-barcoded 5' primer, a second PCR was run for roughly 7 to 12 cycles. MiXCR, applied by TCRdb to the 5' RACE reads, yields one record per CDR3 protein. The sample gives approximately 1.5 million distinct CDR3 sequences, about 35% of which show up once; approximately 11% is in the top ten. Sample: blood. The source of these receptors is a woman younger than 45 in good health.

The rearrangement joins TRBV7-2 to TRBJ2-3; D tentatively fits TRBD1 or TRBD2 (5 bases each). The germline CDR1 and CDR2 sequences are SGHTA and FQGNSA. Trimming took off 6 bases at V and 8 bases at J, with 12 bases between the two ends. The CDR3 has 12 residues. The CDR3 DNA reads TGTGCCAGCAGTCCTGGGGGATCTACGCAGTATTTT. Translating gives CASSPGGSTQYF.

V usage is TRBV5-1 and J usage is TRBJ2-3; D might be TRBD1 (5 bases). With 0 bases removed from V and 4 bases from J, the gap between germline ends came to 9 bases. CDR3 size: 14 residues. Per germline, CDR1 SGHRS and CDR2 YFSETQ. The CDR3 nucleotides read TGCGCCAGCAGCTTGGGACAGAAGGCAGATACGCAGTATTTT. Translating it yields CASSLGQKADTQYF.

The chain carries TRBV10-1 and TRBJ2-7; D is unresolved. V lost 3 bases to trimming and J lost 3 bases, with 9 bases between them. The germline gives CDR1 WNHNN, CDR2 SYGVQD (reference sequence). This CDR3 has 13 residues. Written as DNA, the CDR3 is TGCGCCAGCAGTGACCCCCCCGGCTACGAGCAGTACTTC. It is translated as CASSDPPGYEQYF.

This clonotype was seen more than once but under ten times. V is TRBV19 and J is TRBJ1-5; no clear D. The germline V and J ends were trimmed by 2 bases and 3 bases, with 11 bases remaining between them. CDR3 size: 15 residues. Germline lookup yields CDR1 LNHDA and CDR2 SQIVND (reference sequence). The CDR3 sequence is CASSINGGPNQPQHF. DNA of the CDR3: TGTGCCAGTAGTATAAATGGCGGCCCCAATCAGCCCCAGCATTTT. Based on the CDR3 plus reference TRBV19 and TRBJ1-5, the full variable domain is DGGITQSPKYLFRKEGQNVTLSCEQNLNHDAMYWYRQDPGQGLRLIYYSQIVNDFQKGDIAEGYSVSREKKESFPLTVTSAQKNPTAFYLCASSINGGPNQPQHFGDGTRLSIL.

This clonotype was detected once. This sequence joins TRBV11-2 and TRBJ2-1; D possibly uses TRBD1 or TRBD2 (5 bases each). V was trimmed by 4 bases and J by 9 bases, leaving 13 bases between them. The CDR3 has 13 residues. The germline CDR1 and CDR2 sequences are SGHAT and FQNNGV. The CDR3 coding sequence is TGTGCCAGCAGCTCCTCCCCGGGACGTGAGCAGTTCTTC. Its protein product is CASSSSPGREQFF.

This clonotype was found many times. The CDR3 sequence is CASSGFQETQYF. The CDR3, as DNA: TGTGCCAGCAGCGGGTTTCAAGAGACCCAGTACTTC. The rearrangement joins TRBV5-5 to TRBJ2-5; no clear D. Germline lookup yields CDR1 SGHKS and CDR2 YYEKEE (reference sequence). The germline V and J ends were trimmed by 4 bases and 2 bases, with 6 bases remaining between them. This CDR3 is 12 amino acids long. Using reference TRBV5-5 and TRBJ2-5 for the parts outside the CDR3, the full variable domain is DAGVTQSPTHLIKTRGQQVTLRCSPISGHKSVSWYQQVLGQGPQFIFQYYEKEERGRGNFPDRFSARQFPNYSSELNVNALLLGDSALYLCASSGFQETQYFGPGTRLLVL.

This clonotype was observed a handful of times. The rearrangement links TRBV6-1 to TRBJ2-6; D might be TRBD1 or TRBD2, each matching 5 bases. Per the germline V gene, CDR1 is MNHNS and CDR2 is SASEGT. The V and J ends lost 6 bases and 0 bases respectively, with 18 bases between them. The CDR3 runs 18 residues. Here the CDR3 reads CASRSVGTLYSGANVLTF. The DNA of the CDR3 is TGTGCCAGCAGGTCGGTCGGGACGCTCTACTCTGGGGCCAACGTCCTGACTTTC.

Concerning this clonotype: This may be a read error: a much more frequent sequence differs by one nucleotide. The CDR3: CTSRSGFGTYEQYF. The CDR3 DNA reads TGTACCAGCAGATCCGGGTTTGGGACCTACGAGCAGTACTTC. This chain joins TRBV6-6 and TRBJ2-7, with D unresolved. This CDR3 comprises 14 residues. Per germline, CDR1 MNHNY and CDR2 SVGAGI (reference sequence).

With regard to this clonotype: A much more abundant neighbour one base away suggests this may be a read error. The rearrangement joins TRBV29-1 to TRBJ2-1; 9 nucleotides line up with TRBD2. J gave up 7 bases and V 8 bases, and 9 bases lay outside the gene matches. Germline V gene lookup returns CDR1 SQVTM and CDR2 ANQGSEA. The CDR3 is 13 amino acids. The CDR3 is CSLWRGGTNEQFF. Here the CDR3 DNA reads TGCAGCCTCTGGCGGGGGGGTACGAATGAGCAGTTCTTC.

The chain employs TRBV18 and TRBJ2-7; 8 bases map to TRBD1. The germline V gene encodes CDR1 KGHSH and CDR2 LQKENI. This CDR3 spans 15 amino acids. V gave up 5 bases and J gave up 0 bases; unmatched junction bases: 6. CDR3 DNA: TGTGCCAGCTCAGACCGGGACAGGCTCTCCTACGAGCAGTACTTC. As protein: CASSDRDRLSYEQYF. The complete variable domain, with remaining parts taken from reference TRBV18 and TRBJ2-7, reads NAGVMQNPRHLVRRRGQEARLRCSPMKGHSHVYWYRQLPEEGLKFMVYLQKENIIDESGMPKERFSAEFPKEGPSILRIQQVVRGDSAAYFCASSDRDRLSYEQYFGPGTRLTVT.

J is TRBJ1-1 and V is TRBV5-1, with 7 nucleotides matching TRBD1. From germline, CDR1 is SGHRS and CDR2 YFSETQ. Trimming took 0 bases from V and 2 from J; bases not matched to a gene: 4. The CDR3 consists of 15 residues. CDR3 DNA: TGCGCCAGCAGCTTGGTTACAGGGGCAAACACTGAAGCTTTCTTT. Amino acid sequence: CASSLVTGANTEAFF.

The chain employs TRBV10-3 and TRBJ1-2; D gene ambiguous. Deletions cut 4 bases from V and 8 bases from J, with 11 bases between. Germline V gene sequence: CDR1 ENHRY, CDR2 SYGVKD. The CDR3 is 12 residues long. CDR3 in amino acids: CAISATGLGYTF. The DNA for the CDR3 is TGTGCCATCAGTGCGACGGGTCTGGGCTACACCTTC.

The V gene is TRBV4-1, the J gene TRBJ2-1; D might be TRBD2 (6 bases). Trimming stripped 0 bases from V and 7 bases from J, with 13 bases between. CDR1 is MGHRA and CDR2 is YSYEKL in the germline V gene. This CDR3 has 15 residues. The CDR3 loop is CASSQEDLGGNEQFF. CDR3 nucleotide sequence: TGCGCCAGCAGCCAAGAGGATCTAGGAGGGAATGAGCAGTTCTTC.

This chain joins TRBV12-3 or TRBV12-4 and TRBJ2-1; 7 bases are shared with TRBD1. J lost 4 bases, V lost 7 bases, and 13 bases had no gene match. This CDR3 region has 16 residues. The CDR3 DNA sequence: TGTGCCAGCACCTCACTCACGGGACAGCTATACAATGAGCAGTTCTTC. Its translation: CASTSLTGQLYNEQFF.

CDR3 amino acids: CASSSLDNLSEQYF. In DNA form, the CDR3 reads TGTGCCAGCAGCTCACTTGACAATCTCTCCGAGCAGTACTTC. This sequence joins TRBV11-1 and TRBJ2-7, with unresolved D. CDR3 length: 14 amino acids. Germline CDR1 and CDR2: SGHAT and FQDESV (reference sequence). Trimming cost V 4 bases and J 6 bases, with 16 bases left between them. The full variable domain, with the rest looked up from reference TRBV11-1 and TRBJ2-7, is EAEVAQSPRYKITEKSQAVAFWCDPISGHATLYWYRQILGQGPELLVQFQDESVVDDSQLPKDRFSAERLKGVDSTLKIQPAELGDSAMYLCASSSLDNLSEQYFGPGTRLTVT.

Only a few counts were recorded for this clonotype. V and J are TRBV10-3 and TRBJ2-1; no definite D call. Germline lookup yields CDR1 ENHRY and CDR2 SYGVKD. The CDR3 runs to 11 residues. The V and J ends lost 2 bases and 7 bases respectively, with 3 bases between them. CDR3 DNA sequence: TGTGCCATCAGTGAGATGAATGAGCAGTTCTTC. This gives the protein CAISEMNEQFF.

This clonotype was found a few times. Possible read error: a much larger clone is one base away. This sequence joins TRBV28 and TRBJ2-1; 10 bases align to TRBD2. With V trimmed by 8 bases and J by 7 bases, 17 bases remained unmatched. This CDR3 is built from 17 residues. The germline V gene has CDR1 MDHEN and CDR2 SYDVKM. CDR3 sequence: CASGIPERAGGSNEQFF. In DNA, the CDR3 is TGTGCCAGCGGAATCCCGGAACGAGCGGGGGGGAGTAATGAGCAGTTCTTC.

This clonotype has just a few counts. This chain joins TRBV27 and TRBJ1-4; D is undetermined. V was trimmed by 6 bases and J by 4 bases, leaving 6 bases between them. This CDR3 region has 12 residues. Germline CDR1 reads MNHEY; CDR2 reads SMNVEV (reference sequence). In DNA form, the CDR3 reads TGTGCCAGCAGGGGTCTTAATGAAAAACTGTTTTTT. This translates into CASRGLNEKLFF.

This sequence joins TRBV5-1 and TRBJ1-1; D gene unclear. The ends were cut back, 3 bases at V and 8 bases at J, with 17 bases in the middle. CDR3 size: 14 residues. The germline CDR1 and CDR2 sequences are SGHRS and YFSETQ. CDR3 sequence reads: CASSSAPNRGEAFF. CDR3 DNA sequence: TGCGCCAGCAGCTCAGCCCCCAACAGAGGAGAAGCTTTCTTT.

The J gene is TRBJ1-2, the V gene TRBV21-1; the table's TRBD1 call for D was not verified on the DNA. TRBV21-1 is classified as a pseudogene. The CDR3 spans 13 residues. The CDR3 DNA sequence: TGTGCCAGCAGCAGGGGGCGTCGGAATGGCTACACCTTC. This encodes CASSRGRRNGYTF.